The clone carrying this T cell receptor beta chain was picked up many times. What it binds is unknown. The CDR3 spans 15 residues. The junction had 18 bases not matched to a gene; V was cut back by 8 bases and J by 8 bases. The germline V gene has CDR1 DFQATT and CDR2 SNEGSKA (reference sequence). Generation of TCR cDNA used 5'RACE template switching (which added a universal primer site and UMIs). In TCRdb, the 5' RACE reads were re-called with MiXCR into one record per CDR3 protein. The table records roughly 65,000 distinct CDR3 sequences, around 6.2% of them present only once. The sample belongs to a study of T cells after yellow fever vaccination. Study summary: Fractions of limited cellularity were prepared by means of SMART-Seq v4 Ultra Low Input.

Study findings and constraints: Bulk-population clonotypes that are abundant could appear as contaminants in FACS-sorted repertoires.

This TCR was sampled from a man aged 18 to 29 who received the YFV17D yellow fever vaccine. Sequenced here: CD4+ T cells sorted from PBMCs, sampled approximately 16 days after the first yellow fever vaccination. The rearrangement links TRBV20-1 to TRBJ2-3; 8 nucleotides align to TRBD2. The CDR3 region is CSSNFGGAYASTQYF. The CDR3 DNA reads TGCAGTTCCAATTTCGGGGGGGCTTACGCGAGTACGCAGTATTTT.